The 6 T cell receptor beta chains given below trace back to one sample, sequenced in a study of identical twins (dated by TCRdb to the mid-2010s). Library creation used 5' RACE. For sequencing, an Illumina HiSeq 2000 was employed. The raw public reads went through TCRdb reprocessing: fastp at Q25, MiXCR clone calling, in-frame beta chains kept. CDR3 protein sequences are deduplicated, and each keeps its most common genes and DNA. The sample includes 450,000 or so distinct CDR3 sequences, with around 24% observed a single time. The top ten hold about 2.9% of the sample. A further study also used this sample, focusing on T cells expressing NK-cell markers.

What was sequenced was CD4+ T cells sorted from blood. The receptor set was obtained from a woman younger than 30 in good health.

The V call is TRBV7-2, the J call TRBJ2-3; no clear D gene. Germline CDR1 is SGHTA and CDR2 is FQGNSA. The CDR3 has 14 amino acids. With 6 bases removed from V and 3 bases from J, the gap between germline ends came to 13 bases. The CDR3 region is CASRGRRPTDTQYF. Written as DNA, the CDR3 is TGTGCCAGCAGAGGAAGGCGGCCGACAGATACGCAGTATTTT.

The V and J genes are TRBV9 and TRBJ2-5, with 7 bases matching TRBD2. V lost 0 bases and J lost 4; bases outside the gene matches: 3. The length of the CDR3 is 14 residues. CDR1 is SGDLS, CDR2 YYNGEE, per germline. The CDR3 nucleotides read TGTGCCAGCAGCGTAGCGTCTAGCGGAGAGACCCAGTACTTC. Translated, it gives CASSVASSGETQYF. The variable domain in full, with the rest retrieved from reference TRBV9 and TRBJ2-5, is DSGVTQTPKHLITATGQRVTLRCSPRSGDLSVYWYQQSLDQGLQFLIQYYNGEERAKGNILERFSAQQFPDLHSELNLSSLELGDSALYFCASSVASSGETQYFGPGTRLLVL.

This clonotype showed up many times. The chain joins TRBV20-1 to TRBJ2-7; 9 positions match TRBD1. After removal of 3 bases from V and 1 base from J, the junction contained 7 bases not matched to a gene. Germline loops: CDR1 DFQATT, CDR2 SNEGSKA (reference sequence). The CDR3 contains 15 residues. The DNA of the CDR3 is TGCAGTGCTAGGGCGACCGGGACAGGGTCCTACGAGCAGTACTTC. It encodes CSARATGTGSYEQYF.

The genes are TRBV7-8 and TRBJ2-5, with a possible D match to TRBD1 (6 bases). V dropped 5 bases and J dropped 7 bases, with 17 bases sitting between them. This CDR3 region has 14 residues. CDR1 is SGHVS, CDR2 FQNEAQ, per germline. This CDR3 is CASSPRTVLWTQYF. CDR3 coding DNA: TGTGCCAGCAGCCCCCGGACAGTTTTGTGGACCCAGTACTTC.

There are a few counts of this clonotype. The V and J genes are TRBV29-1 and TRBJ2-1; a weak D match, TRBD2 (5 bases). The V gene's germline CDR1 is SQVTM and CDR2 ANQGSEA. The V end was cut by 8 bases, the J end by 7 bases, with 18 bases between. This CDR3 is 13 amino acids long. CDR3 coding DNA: TGCAGCCTTATCGACGGGAAAGTGAATGAGCAGTTCTTC. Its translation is CSLIDGKVNEQFF.

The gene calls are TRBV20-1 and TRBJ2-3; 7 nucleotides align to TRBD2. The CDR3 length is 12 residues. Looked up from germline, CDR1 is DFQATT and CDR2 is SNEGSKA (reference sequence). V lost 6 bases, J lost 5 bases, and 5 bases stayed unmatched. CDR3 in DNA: TGCAGTGCGGCGGGAGAGATAGATACGCAGTATTTT. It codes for CSAAGEIDTQYF.